These 20 T cell receptor beta chains originate from one sample sequenced in a study of cytomegalovirus exposure and HLA in healthy donors (dated by TCRdb to 2016 to 2017). To prepare the library, the immunoSEQ multiplex PCR assay was applied. The multiplex PCR relied on a mix of 60 forward primers for TCR Vbeta segments and 13 reverse primers for TCR Jbeta segments. TCRdb limited this immuneACCESS table to in-frame rearrangements with V and J called. A share of clones is missing; checked studies link under half to unresolved V genes, and the rest is unexplained. The sample records approximately 240,000 clones, around 80% of which are singletons. The ten largest clones add up to 0.5% to 0.7% of the sample. The sequenced material came from PBMCs. All receptors come from a woman in her 40s in good health and CMV-seronegative.

This clone has a single count. The V call is TRBV7-2, the J call TRBJ1-5; no clear D. Germline V gene lookup returns CDR1 SGHTA and CDR2 FQGNSA. The CDR3 is 13 amino acids. Trimming shortened V by 5 bases and J by 14 bases, and 19 bases separated the two germline ends. CDR3 region: CASSPVPESGKHF. CDR3 DNA sequence: TGTGCCAGCAGCCCCGTCCCGGAGAGCGGGAAGCATTTT.

The gene calls are TRBV7-8 and TRBJ1-5, with D possibly matching TRBD1 (6 bases). Trimming stripped 3 bases from V and 4 bases from J, with 13 bases between. Germline V gene lookup returns CDR1 SGHVS and CDR2 FQNEAQ. This CDR3 region has 15 residues. The CDR3 is CASSFAGQSNQPQHF. Written as DNA, the CDR3 is TGTGCCAGCAGCTTTGCAGGACAGTCGAATCAGCCCCAGCATTTT.

In nucleotides, the CDR3 is TGTGCCAGCAGTTTAGAGAGCAATCAGCCCCAGCATTTT. Translated: CASSLESNQPQHF. This rearrangement joins TRBV28 to TRBJ1-5; no clear D gene. The CDR3 consists of 13 residues. V lost 2 bases, J lost 1 base, and 3 bases lay in between. Germline V CDR1 and CDR2: MDHEN, SYDVKM. The full variable domain, with the rest looked up from reference TRBV28 and TRBJ1-5, is DVKVTQSSRYLVKRTGEKVFLECVQDMDHENMFWYRQDPGLGLRLIYFSYDVKMKEKGDIPEGYSVSREKKERFSLILESASTNQTSMYLCASSLESNQPQHFGDGTRLSIL.

This clone was counted a single time. The rearrangement uses TRBV6-5 and TRBJ2-2; D not certain. CDR1 MNHEY and CDR2 SVGAGI come from the germline V gene. V lost 5 bases and J 7 bases, leaving 14 bases between the germline ends. The CDR3 has 14 amino acids. In nucleotides, the CDR3 is TGTGCCAGCAGTCTCTCTGGGCCCGGCGGGGAGCTGTTTTTT. Translation gives CASSLSGPGGELFF.

This rearrangement joins TRBV19 to TRBJ1-1; TRBD1 matches 8 bases. CDR3 length: 15 amino acids. V lost 0 bases, J lost 5 bases, and 5 bases stayed unmatched. Germline values: CDR1 LNHDA, CDR2 SQIVND (reference sequence). In DNA form, the CDR3 reads TGTGCCAGTAGTATAGAAGTCGGGACAGGAACTGAAGCTTTCTTT. Amino acids: CASSIEVGTGTEAFF.

This clone occurred a few times. The J gene is TRBJ1-2, the V gene TRBV27; D ambiguous. Trimming stripped 6 bases from V and 2 bases from J, with 13 bases between. Germline-derived CDR1 and CDR2 are MNHEY and SMNVEV (reference sequence). The CDR3 consists of 14 residues. The CDR3 is CASRRTSGNYGYTF. CDR3 nucleotides: TGTGCCAGCAGACGGACTTCCGGCAACTATGGCTACACCTTC.

This chain uses TRBV19 with TRBJ1-1, with 7 bases matching TRBD1. This CDR3 spans 15 amino acids. Trimming removed 5 bases from V and 1 base from J; junction bases left unmatched: 7. Germline V gene data show CDR1 as LNHDA and CDR2 as SQIVND (reference sequence). CDR3 in amino acids: CASSLEGQTNTEAFF. In nucleotides, the CDR3 is TGTGCCAGTAGTCTCGAGGGACAGACGAACACTGAAGCTTTCTTT.

The gene calls are TRBV7-9 and TRBJ2-1, with 10 bases that match TRBD1. The CDR3 has 16 residues. Germline CDR1 and CDR2: SEHNR and FQNEAQ (reference sequence). V shed 7 bases, J shed 4 bases, and the junction held 10 bases outside the gene matches. CDR3 bases: TGTGCCAGCACCCGTACCGGGACAGGGGATTACAATGAGCAGTTCTTC. Its protein product is CASTRTGTGDYNEQFF.

V is TRBV15 and J is TRBJ2-3, with D possibly being TRBD2 (6 bases). CDR1 is LNHNV, CDR2 YYDKDF, per germline (reference sequence). The CDR3 extends over 18 amino acids. Deletions cut 0 bases from V and 0 bases from J, with 16 bases between. The CDR3: CATSRDAPAGWSTDTQYF. CDR3 DNA: TGTGCCACCAGCAGAGATGCCCCGGCGGGATGGAGCACAGATACGCAGTATTTT.

The chain employs TRBV5-1 and TRBJ1-1; 7 bases agree with TRBD1. The V gene's germline CDR1 is SGHRS and CDR2 YFSETQ. The CDR3 has 14 residues. J gave up 4 bases and V 3 bases, and 6 bases lay outside the gene matches. The DNA for the CDR3 is TGCGCCAGCAGCTCCACAGGGGTCTCCACTGAAGCTTTCTTT. This sequence encodes CASSSTGVSTEAFF.

There are a few counts of this clone. DNA of the CDR3: TGTGCCACCAGCAGAGACGGTTTAAGCCTCCACTTT. Protein: CATSRDGLSLHF. V usage is TRBV15 and J usage is TRBJ1-6, with D uncertain. V gave up 0 bases and J gave up 15 bases, with 9 bases separating them. The CDR3 sequence is 12 residues long. The V gene's germline CDR1 is LNHNV and CDR2 YYDKDF (reference sequence).

This chain connects TRBV7-9 to TRBJ2-1; TRBD1 matches at 7 bases. V was pared by 4 bases and J by 6 bases, with 9 bases of the junction left unmatched. The CDR3 loop spans 15 amino acids. Germline V CDR1 and CDR2: SEHNR, FQNEAQ (reference sequence). The CDR3 DNA reads as TGTGCCAGCAGCTCGGACAGGACCTGGGGCAATGAGCAGTTCTTC. It translates to CASSSDRTWGNEQFF. Filled out from reference TRBV7-9 and TRBJ2-1, the complete variable domain reads DTGVSQNPRHKITKRGQNVTFRCDPISEHNRLYWYRQTLGQGPEFLTYFQNEAQLEKSRLLSDRFSAERPKGSFSTLEIQRTEQGDSAMYLCASSSDRTWGNEQFFGPGTRLTVL.

V is TRBV18 and J is TRBJ1-1; perhaps TRBD1 as D (6 bases). CDR3 length: 15 residues. Germline V gene sequence: CDR1 KGHSH, CDR2 LQKENI. The ends were cut back, 5 bases at V and 0 bases at J, with 13 bases in the middle. The CDR3 spells CASSMAGQMNTEAFF. The CDR3 nucleotides read TGTGCCAGCTCAATGGCAGGACAGATGAACACTGAAGCTTTCTTT.

This chain's CDR3 is CASSQGRGLRYEQYF. The CDR3 region has the DNA TGCGCCAGCAGCCAGGGCAGGGGGCTTAGGTACGAGCAGTACTTC. The chain combines TRBV4-3 with TRBJ2-7; TRBD1 matches at 8 bases. CDR1 and CDR2 from the germline V gene are LGHNA and YSLEER. The CDR3 is 15 amino acids. V trimming: 3 bases; J trimming: 4 bases; junction bases outside the gene matches: 8.

The chain joins TRBV5-6 to TRBJ2-7; no clear D. The CDR3 totals 12 residues. V lost 2 bases and J lost 7, with 10 bases in between. CDR1 is SGHDT, CDR2 YYEEEE, per germline. CDR3 nucleotides: TGTGCCAGCAGCTTCTACCTTTCGGAGCAGTACTTC. It is translated as CASSFYLSEQYF.

The rearrangement links TRBV18 to TRBJ1-3, with a possible D match to TRBD1 (6 bases). CDR1 KGHSH and CDR2 LQKENI come from the germline V gene. CDR3 size: 15 residues. V lost 0 bases and J 2 bases, leaving 8 bases between the germline ends. This chain's CDR3 is CASSPPSGAGNTIYF. The CDR3 region has the DNA TGTGCCAGCTCACCACCATCAGGGGCTGGAAACACCATATATTTT.

The chain uses TRBV6-6 and TRBJ1-2, with a weak D call TRBD1 (5 bases). CDR3 size: 12 residues. Germline lookup yields CDR1 MNHNY and CDR2 SVGAGI (reference sequence). V lost 7 bases and J lost 4, with 10 bases in between. The CDR3 is CASTGGRYGYTF. CDR3 nucleotide sequence: TGTGCCAGCACCGGGGGACGCTATGGCTACACCTTC.

The chain joins TRBV27 to TRBJ2-3; 8 bases align to TRBD1. Germline CDR1 reads MNHEY; CDR2 reads SMNVEV (reference sequence). The ends lost 3 bases at V and 2 bases at J; junction bases unmatched: 1. The CDR3 sequence is 14 residues long. Here the CDR3 reads CASSLGQATDTQYF. In nucleotides, the CDR3 is TGTGCCAGCAGTTTGGGACAGGCCACAGATACGCAGTATTTT.

The chain joins TRBV6-1 to TRBJ2-1; TRBD1 agrees at 9 bases. Germline V gives CDR1 MNHNS, CDR2 SASEGT. CDR3 length: 17 amino acids. V trimming: 2 bases; J trimming: 4 bases; junction bases outside the gene matches: 9. The CDR3 sequence is CASSEFGRQGVYNEQFF. The DNA for the CDR3 is TGTGCCAGCAGTGAATTCGGCCGACAGGGGGTATACAATGAGCAGTTCTTC.

The gene calls are TRBV4-1 and TRBJ2-2; 10 nucleotides agree with TRBD1. Germline V gene sequence: CDR1 MGHRA, CDR2 YSYEKL. Trimming at V came to 4 bases and at J to 5 bases, leaving 7 bases not matched to a gene. CDR3 length: 16 amino acids. This chain's CDR3 is CASSPMGQGLTGELFF. The CDR3 region has the DNA TGCGCCAGCAGCCCGATGGGACAGGGGCTTACCGGGGAGCTGTTTTTT.